A selection of T cell receptor beta chains follows, all from one sample in a study of T cell repertoires in cytomegalovirus infection. MiXCR, run by TCRdb on the reads, gives a single entry per CDR3 protein. This sample carries about 830,000 distinct CDR3 sequences, 32% of them seen once, and the ten largest clones take roughly 12%. Their target antigens are unknown. Sequenced here: cultured CD8+ T cells from PBMCs, sampled from culture after CMV antigen stimulation. These receptors originate from a human donor in good health (CMV status not recorded). Some clones in this sample may be carry-over from other donors' samples. The CDR3 runs from the conserved cysteine through the conserved F or W. The D gene is left open where the match is weak. Rows may omit the clone size; those that give it use once, few, many or a size class.

TRBJ2-1	.	TRBV6-2/TRBV6-3	15	few	TGTGCCAGCTCTTCAGGCGCCAGCTCCTACAATGAGCAGTTCTTC	CASSSGASSYNEQFF
TRBJ2-1	TRBD2	TRBV7-3	15	few	TGTGCCAGCAGCTTAATTTTGGGGGGGTCCGGGGAGCAGTTCTTC	CASSLILGGSGEQFF
TRBJ2-5	.	TRBV20-1	18	once	TGCAGTGCTAGAGATAGAGCAGCCGTTTTTATAAGCCAAGAGACCCAGTACTTC	CSARDRAAVFISQETQYF
TRBJ1-6	.	TRBV7-8	18	.	TGTGCCAGCAGCTTAATACGGGCAGGACCCCAAGATCGTTCACCCCTCCACTTT	CASSLIRAGPQDRSPLHF
TRBJ1-3	.	TRBV7-2	15	many	TGTGCCAGCAGCTTAAATCCAGGGGTCGGAAACACCATATATTTT	CASSLNPGVGNTIYF
TRBJ1-4	TRBD1	TRBV7-6	16	.	TGTGCCAGCCGCCCCCCGAGGACAGGCCTTGGTGAAAAACTGTTTTTT	CASRPPRTGLGEKLFF
TRBJ1-2	.	TRBV7-8	12	few	TGTGCCAGCACCGAGGGCAGGGATGGCTACACCTTC	CASTEGRDGYTF
TRBJ1-5	.	TRBV2	14	.	TGTGCCAGCAGTGATGAGGGGGGAAGTCAGCCCCAGCATTTT	CASSDEGGSQPQHF
TRBJ1-5	.	TRBV28	14	few	TGTGCCAGCAGCCCGGCAATCGCCCGCCAGCCCCAGCATTTT	CASSPAIARQPQHF
TRBJ1-5	TRBD1	TRBV10-3	15	few	TGTGCCATCAGTGAGTCGGTCAGGGGGAATCAGCCCCAGCATTTT	CAISESVRGNQPQHF
TRBJ2-4	.	TRBV6-8	16	.	TGTGCCATCAGTTACTATGTCGGAATAGCCAAAAACATTCAGTACTTC	CAISYYVGIAKNIQYF
TRBJ2-3	.	TRBV7-9	12	few	TGTGCCAGCAGCCCTGATTTGGATACGCAGTATTTT	CASSPDLDTQYF
TRBJ1-1	TRBD1	TRBV6-2/TRBV6-3	17	.	TGTGCCAGCAGTTACGCACCGGGACAGGGTCTTAACACTGAAGCTTTCTTT	CASSYAPGQGLNTEAFF
TRBJ2-2	.	TRBV4-1	17	few	TGCGCCAGCAGTCTATGGGCCAAGGGAATGTATTCCGGGGAGCTGTTTTTT	CASSLWAKGMYSGELFF
TRBJ1-2	.	TRBV6-8	14	.	TGTGCCAACAGTTACTCACCGGGAAACTATGGCTACACCTTC	CANSYSPGNYGYTF
TRBJ2-1	TRBD2	TRBV7-6	15	few	TGTGCCAGCAGCTTAGATCCTCGGGGGGGCCTTGAGCAGTTCTTC	CASSLDPRGGLEQFF
TRBJ2-7	TRBD1	TRBV7-2	13	.	TGTGCCAGCAGCCCGGGGGACAGGGCCGAGCAGTACTTC	CASSPGDRAEQYF
TRBJ1-3	.	TRBV19	15	.	TGTGCCAGTAGTCTAGGACTCCCCCGCGGAAACACCATATATTTT	CASSLGLPRGNTIYF
TRBJ2-5	TRBD2	TRBV6-5	17	few	TGTGCCAGCAGTTACTGGCAAAGCGGGGGAGACCGGGAGACCCAGTACTTC	CASSYWQSGGDRETQYF
TRBJ2-1	.	TRBV29-1	14	once	TGCAGCGTAGATGGGGGCCCGTCCTACAATGAGCAGTTCTTC	CSVDGGPSYNEQFF
TRBJ2-5	.	TRBV7-2	14	many	TGTGCCAGCGGGCGGGGATACGCCCAAGAGACCCAGTACTTC	CASGRGYAQETQYF
TRBJ1-2	TRBD1	TRBV27	14	.	TGTGCCAGCAGACCTACCGGGACAGGGCCCGGCTACACCTTC	CASRPTGTGPGYTF
TRBJ2-2	.	TRBV10-3	15	.	TGTGCCATCAGTGAGTTCCCGTCACCCACCGGGGAGCTGTTTTTT	CAISEFPSPTGELFF
TRBJ1-3	.	TRBV12-3/TRBV12-4	14	.	TGTGCCAGCAGGGCAGTTACTCTAGGAAACACCATATATTTT	CASRAVTLGNTIYF
TRBJ2-3	TRBD2	TRBV7-8	19	.	TGTGCCAGCGTATCGGGACTAGCGGGGGGAAAACCCTATCGAGATACGCAGTATTTT	CASVSGLAGGKPYRDTQYF
TRBJ2-7	.	TRBV27	13	.	TGTGCCAGCAGGTCTGGGGGACCCTACGAGCAGTACTTC	CASRSGGPYEQYF
TRBJ2-1	TRBD2	TRBV7-9	19	.	TGTGCCAGCAGGACGGGACGGGGGACTAGCGGGGGGACAAACAATGAGCAGTTCTTC	CASRTGRGTSGGTNNEQFF
TRBJ2-5	.	TRBV13	15	many	TGTGCCAGCAGCTTAAAGGGAGGTGGGCAAGAGACCCAGTACTTC	CASSLKGGGQETQYF
TRBJ2-5	.	TRBV14	16	few	TGTGCCAGCAGCCAAGGTTTGGAGGAGACCCAAGAGACCCAGTACTTC	CASSQGLEETQETQYF
TRBJ2-3	TRBD2	TRBV14	16	.	TGTGCCAGCAGCCAAGATTACCCGGGGGGGACAGATACGCAGTATTTT	CASSQDYPGGTDTQYF
TRBJ2-7	.	TRBV7-2	14	few	TGTGCCAGCAGCTTAGGGGACATCGCCTACGAGCAGTACTTC	CASSLGDIAYEQYF
TRBJ1-1	.	TRBV4-2	15	.	TGTGCCAGCAGCCAAGTGCGACAGGATAACACTGAAGCTTTCTTT	CASSQVRQDNTEAFF
TRBJ1-2	.	TRBV6-1	13	.	TGTGTCAGCAGTGAAGGTGGGGAGCGGGGCTACACCTTC	CVSSEGGERGYTF
TRBJ1-5	.	TRBV14	19	.	TGTGCCAGCAGCCAAGAGAAGGCACAGGAAGCGTATAGCAATCAGCCCCAGCATTTT	CASSQEKAQEAYSNQPQHF
TRBJ1-1	.	TRBV29-1	13	.	TGCAGCGTTGGAAGGGGGGCCTCCACTGAAGCTTTCTTT	CSVGRGASTEAFF
TRBJ2-3	.	TRBV4-3	18	.	TGCGCCAGCAGCCCTCTAGGGACCCTTACTGGGGGCACAGATACGCAGTATTTT	CASSPLGTLTGGTDTQYF
TRBJ1-1	.	TRBV19	15	.	TGTGCCGTGGGGGCAGGGCGCTACCAAGAACCTGAAGCTTTCTTT	CAVGAGRYQEPEAFF
TRBJ1-1	.	TRBV6-2/TRBV6-3	11	.	TGTGCCAGAAGAAATGGCACTGAAGCTTTCTTT	CARRNGTEAFF
TRBJ2-1	TRBD1	TRBV20-1	13	few	TGCAGTGCTCCGGACAGGGCCTACAATGAGCAGTTCTTC	CSAPDRAYNEQFF